The source of this T cell receptor beta chain is a study of blood T cell repertoires in COVID-19. Study at large: The origin of the acute and convalescent COVID-19 samples was the United States, Italy and Spain.

Authors' data handling: Reference gene primer amplification in the assay estimated nucleated cell counts. Libraries were prepared by immunoSEQ multiplex PCR; TCRdb keeps only in-frame clonotypes and omits some of them. The D gene and trimming were derived from the DNA, and the V and J assignments and clone size from that table. The sample consists of roughly 140,000 clones, 84% of them appearing once. The sequencing sample was made of peripheral blood. The receptor's source is a woman between 45 and 65 years old with acute or convalescent COVID-19.

CDR3 nucleotide sequence: TGTGCCAGCTCCCGGGCGGGAAAGGACACAGATACGCAGTATTTT. It codes for CASSRAGKDTDTQYF. This chain links TRBV13 with TRBJ2-3, with a weak D call TRBD2 (6 bases). The CDR3 covers 15 residues. V shed 8 bases and J shed 2 bases, with 17 bases lying between them. Germline V CDR1 and CDR2: PRHDT, FYEKMQ (reference sequence).